This entry lists 14 T cell receptor beta chains sequenced from one sample in a study of control samples from healthy donors and cancer patients (dated by TCRdb to the early 2020s). The method was the immunoSEQ multiplex PCR assay. Entries here come from immuneACCESS through TCRdb and include only in-frame sequences with V and J called. Some clones fail to appear in such tables; in the studies checked, an unresolved V gene covers under half of the shortfall, and the cause of the remainder is unknown. In all, the sample holds around 94,000 clones, and 75% to 95% of those were seen once. About 4% of the sample rests with the top ten. The sample was blood. The source is a woman aged 18-29 years in good health.

The chain combines TRBV25-1 with TRBJ1-2; the D gene is possibly TRBD1 (5 bases). V lost 3 bases, J lost 4 bases, and 9 bases lay in between. Germline V gene lookup returns CDR1 MGHDK and CDR2 SYGVNS. The length of the CDR3 is 13 residues. CDR3 sequence (DNA): TGTGCCAGCAGTGATGTGGGGCCCTATGGCTACACCTTC. Its protein product is CASSDVGPYGYTF.

The chain combines TRBV6-5 with TRBJ2-1; tentatively, D is TRBD1 (6 bases). The CDR3 covers 11 residues. V lost 11 bases and J lost 8, with 13 bases in between. Germline V CDR1 and CDR2: MNHEY, SVGAGI. The CDR3, as DNA: TGTGCCTCACAGGGCAGGGATGAGCAGTTCTTC. It specifies CASQGRDEQFF.

CDR3 nucleotide sequence: TGTGCCAGCAGCCAGGACAGCGAAGTGTCTGAAGCTTTCTTT. Translated, it gives CASSQDSEVSEAFF. The V and J genes are TRBV7-9 and TRBJ1-1, with a tentative D call TRBD1 (6 bases). The CDR3 covers 14 residues. Germline V lookup: CDR1 SEHNR, CDR2 FQNEAQ (reference sequence). Trimming left V 5 bases short and J 6 bases short, with 16 bases between.

The CDR3 DNA is TGCGCCAGCAAAAATCTCAGGGGATCCCAAGAGACCCAGTACTTC. Protein: CASKNLRGSQETQYF. This chain links TRBV4-1 with TRBJ2-5; weak D call: TRBD1 (6 bases). This CDR3 has 15 amino acids. Germline CDR1 reads MGHRA; CDR2 reads YSYEKL. Trimming removed 7 bases from V and 1 base from J, with 16 bases in between.

The rearrangement joins TRBV5-1 to TRBJ1-3; TRBD1 agrees at 7 bases. The CDR3 is made up of 15 amino acids. V was pared by 4 bases and J by 1 base, with 5 bases of the junction left unmatched. The germline V gene encodes CDR1 SGHRS and CDR2 YFSETQ. The CDR3 region has the DNA TGCGCCAGCAGCACCGGGACAGTTTCTGGAAACACCATATATTTT. It codes for CASSTGTVSGNTIYF.

The chain joins TRBV4-2 to TRBJ1-5; possible D gene TRBD1, 6 bases. Per germline, CDR1 LGHNA and CDR2 YNFKEQ. The germline V and J ends were trimmed by 0 bases and 4 bases, with 10 bases remaining between them. This CDR3 contains 15 residues. The CDR3 loop is CASSQEIQGNQPQHF. The CDR3 DNA reads TGTGCCAGCAGCCAAGAGATCCAGGGGAATCAGCCCCAGCATTTT.

The chain carries TRBV5-1 and TRBJ1-2; D may be TRBD1 (5 bases). The CDR3 is 15 residues long. V lost 4 bases, J lost 7 bases, and 20 bases lay in between. From germline, CDR1 is SGHRS and CDR2 YFSETQ. The CDR3 DNA follows: TGCGCCAGCAGCCCGCCTGGGGACTTCGGACGTGGCTACACCTTC. Residues: CASSPPGDFGRGYTF.

On this clone: Other DNA sequences in the same sample also yield this CDR3. The chain is built from TRBV6-5 and TRBJ1-5; D remains ambiguous. V gave up 0 bases and J gave up 1 base, with 7 bases separating them. Germline assignment: CDR1 MNHEY and CDR2 SVGAGI. This CDR3 has 15 residues. The CDR3 DNA follows: TGTGCCAGCAGTTACTCGAGGGCGAGCAATCAGCCCCAGCATTTT. As protein: CASSYSRASNQPQHF.

The V call is TRBV4-1, the J call TRBJ2-7, with a weak D call TRBD2 (6 bases). Trimming left V 1 base short and J 6 bases short, with 25 bases between. The CDR3 covers 18 residues. Germline values: CDR1 MGHRA, CDR2 YSYEKL. In nucleotides, the CDR3 is TGCGCCAGCAGCCAAGTAGTGGATGCTGGCGGGGAGTGGTCCGAGCAGTACTTC. Encoded protein: CASSQVVDAGGEWSEQYF.

This chain links TRBV7-9 with TRBJ1-1; TRBD1 is a possible D gene (5 bases). V was clipped by 0 bases and J by 7 bases, with 15 bases between them. Germline V gene data show CDR1 as SEHNR and CDR2 as FQNEAQ (reference sequence). This CDR3 is 15 amino acids long. CDR3 in amino acids: CASSLASGSIVEAFF. CDR3 in DNA: TGTGCCAGCAGCTTAGCGTCAGGGAGTATTGTTGAAGCTTTCTTT.

The chain uses TRBV2 and TRBJ1-5; no clear D. The CDR3 extends over 13 amino acids. Trimming took 6 bases from V and 5 from J, leaving 11 bases between them. In germline, CDR1 is SNHLY, CDR2 FYNNEI. CDR3 sequence reads: CASRGLRDQPQHF. The DNA of the CDR3 is TGTGCCAGCAGGGGTCTCAGAGATCAGCCCCAGCATTTT.

This chain joins TRBV20-1 and TRBJ2-7; D is possibly TRBD2 (6 bases). The CDR3 runs to 10 residues. Per the germline V gene, CDR1 is DFQATT and CDR2 is SNEGSKA (reference sequence). The CDR3 region has the DNA TGCAGCGGGGGTCCCTACGAGCAGTACTTC. It encodes CSGGPYEQYF.

The chain links TRBV5-1 to TRBJ2-6, with 7 bases fitting TRBD1. Germline assignment: CDR1 SGHRS and CDR2 YFSETQ. This CDR3 comprises 17 residues. V lost 4 bases to trimming and J lost 3 bases; unmatched junction nucleotides: 10. The DNA for the CDR3 is TGCGCCAGCAGCCTGCTAACAGGGGAAGGTGGGGCCAACGTCCTGACTTTC. Protein sequence: CASSLLTGEGGANVLTF.

This clone came up once. The rearrangement links TRBV2 to TRBJ1-2; D perhaps matches TRBD1 (5 bases). The V end lost 4 bases, the J end lost 5 bases, and 20 bases lay between the germline ends. In germline, CDR1 is SNHLY, CDR2 FYNNEI. The CDR3 length is 16 residues. The CDR3 loop is CASSGTRQLGRYGYTF. CDR3 coding DNA: TGTGCCAGCAGTGGTACTCGACAGCTTGGGAGGTATGGCTACACCTTC.